This TCR beta chain emerged from a study of shared clonotypes between healthy human individuals. Study in general: Each donor had three CD4 naive, three CD4 memory, two CD8 naive and one CD8 memory plate.

The DNA input per sorted-subset replicate PCR was 150 to 200 ng, corresponding to 32,000 or so T cell genomes. Sequenced by immunoSEQ multiplex PCR; TCRdb stores in-frame clones only, minus some. The sample consists of roughly 2.6 million clones, around 94% of them appearing once. Donors, healthy HIV-negative adults, lacked recent acute infections or vaccinations. This CDR3 is 12 amino acids long. Trimming stripped 6 bases from V and 0 bases from J, with 8 bases between. Germline V gives CDR1 SQVTM, CDR2 ANQGSEA. This TCR was recovered from a young man in good health. The chain recombines TRBV29-1 with TRBJ1-1; maybe TRBD1 (6 bases). The sample comprised naive CD4+ T cells sorted from blood. Documented subset: CD45RA+ positively selected. CDR3 sequence: CSVNRVNTEAFF. The CDR3 nucleotides read TGCAGCGTGAACAGGGTGAACACTGAAGCTTTCTTT.